This T cell receptor beta chain is drawn from a study of PD-L1 blockade in urothelial cancer. The repertoire was sequenced with immunoSEQ multiplex PCR; TCRdb's copy has only in-frame clones and lacks some. The table lists some 100,000 clones, approximately 90% of them singletons. Losses at the gene ends were 7 bases for V and 7 bases for J; bases not matched to a gene: 11. The CDR3 consists of 15 residues. The V gene's germline CDR1 is MNHNS and CDR2 SASEGT. The J gene is TRBJ1-1, the V gene TRBV6-1; TRBD1 matches 11 bases. The source was PBMCs, collected around atezolizumab (anti-PD-L1) treatment. This sequence was found in a woman of 80 years or more with urothelial cancer. The CDR3 protein is CASTTRTGGFSEAFF. Here the CDR3 DNA reads TGTGCCAGCACCACAAGGACAGGGGGCTTCAGTGAAGCTTTCTTT.